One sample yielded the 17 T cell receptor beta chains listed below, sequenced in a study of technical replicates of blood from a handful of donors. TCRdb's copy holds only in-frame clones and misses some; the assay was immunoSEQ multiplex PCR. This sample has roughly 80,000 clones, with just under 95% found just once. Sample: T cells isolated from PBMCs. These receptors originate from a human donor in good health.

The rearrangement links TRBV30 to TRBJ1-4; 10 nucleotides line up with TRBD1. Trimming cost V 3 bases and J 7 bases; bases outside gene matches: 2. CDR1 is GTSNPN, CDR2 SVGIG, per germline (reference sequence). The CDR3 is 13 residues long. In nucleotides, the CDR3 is TGTGCCTGGAGCCGGGACAGGGGTGAAAAACTGTTTTTT. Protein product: CAWSRDRGEKLFF.

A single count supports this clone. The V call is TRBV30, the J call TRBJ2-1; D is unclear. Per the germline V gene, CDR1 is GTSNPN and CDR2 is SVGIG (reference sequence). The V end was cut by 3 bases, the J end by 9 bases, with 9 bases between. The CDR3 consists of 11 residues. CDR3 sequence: CAWRNLVEQFF. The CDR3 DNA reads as TGTGCCTGGAGGAATCTAGTTGAGCAGTTCTTC.

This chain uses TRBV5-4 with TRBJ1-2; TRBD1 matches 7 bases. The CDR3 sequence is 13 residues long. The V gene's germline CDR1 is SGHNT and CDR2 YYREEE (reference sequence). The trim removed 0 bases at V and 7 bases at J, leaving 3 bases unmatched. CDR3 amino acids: CASSLESGGGYTF. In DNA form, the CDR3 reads TGTGCCAGCAGCTTGGAGTCAGGGGGTGGCTACACCTTC. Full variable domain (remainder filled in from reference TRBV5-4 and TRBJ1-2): ETGVTQSPTHLIKTRGQQVTLRCSSQSGHNTVSWYQQALGQGPQFIFQYYREEENGRGNFPPRFSGLQFPNYSSELNVNALELDDSALYLCASSLESGGGYTFGSGTRLTVV.

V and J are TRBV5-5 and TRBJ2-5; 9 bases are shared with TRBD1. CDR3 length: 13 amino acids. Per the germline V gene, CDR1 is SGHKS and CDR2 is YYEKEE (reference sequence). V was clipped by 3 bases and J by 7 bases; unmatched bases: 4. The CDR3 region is CASSSGQGPTQYF. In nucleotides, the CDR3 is TGTGCCAGCAGCTCGGGACAGGGTCCGACCCAGTACTTC. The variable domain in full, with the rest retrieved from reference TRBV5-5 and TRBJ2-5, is DAGVTQSPTHLIKTRGQQVTLRCSPISGHKSVSWYQQVLGQGPQFIFQYYEKEERGRGNFPDRFSARQFPNYSSELNVNALLLGDSALYLCASSSGQGPTQYFGPGTRLLVL.

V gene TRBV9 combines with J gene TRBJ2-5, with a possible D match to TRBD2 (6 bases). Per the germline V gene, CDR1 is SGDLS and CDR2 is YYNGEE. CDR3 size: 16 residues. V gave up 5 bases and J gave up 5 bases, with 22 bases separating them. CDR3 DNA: TGTGCCAGCAGTCGATCCCTCGGGCGGAGCGGGGAGACCCAGTACTTC. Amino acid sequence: CASSRSLGRSGETQYF.

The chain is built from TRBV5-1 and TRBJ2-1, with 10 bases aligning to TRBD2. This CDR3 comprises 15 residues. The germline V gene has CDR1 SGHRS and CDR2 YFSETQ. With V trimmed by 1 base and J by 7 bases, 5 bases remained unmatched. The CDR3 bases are TGCGCCAGCAGCTTGACTAGCGGGGCTGGGAATGAGCAGTTCTTC. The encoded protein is CASSLTSGAGNEQFF.

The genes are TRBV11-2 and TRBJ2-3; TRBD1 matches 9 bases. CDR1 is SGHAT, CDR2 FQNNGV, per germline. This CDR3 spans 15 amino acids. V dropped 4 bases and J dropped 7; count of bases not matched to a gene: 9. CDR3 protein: CASSSLRDRDNTQYF. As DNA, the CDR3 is TGTGCCAGCAGCTCACTCCGGGACAGGGACAATACGCAGTATTTT. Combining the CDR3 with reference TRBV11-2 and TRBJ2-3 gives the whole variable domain EAGVAQSPRYKIIEKRQSVAFWCNPISGHATLYWYQQILGQGPKLLIQFQNNGVVDDSQLPKDRFSAERLKGVDSTLKIQPAKLEDSAVYLCASSSLRDRDNTQYFGPGTRLTVL.

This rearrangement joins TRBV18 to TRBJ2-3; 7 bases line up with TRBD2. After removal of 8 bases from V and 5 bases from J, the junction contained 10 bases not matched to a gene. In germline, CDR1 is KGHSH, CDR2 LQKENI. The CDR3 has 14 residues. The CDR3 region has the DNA TGTGCCAGCCAAGAGGGAGGGCATGGAGATACGCAGTATTTT. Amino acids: CASQEGGHGDTQYF.

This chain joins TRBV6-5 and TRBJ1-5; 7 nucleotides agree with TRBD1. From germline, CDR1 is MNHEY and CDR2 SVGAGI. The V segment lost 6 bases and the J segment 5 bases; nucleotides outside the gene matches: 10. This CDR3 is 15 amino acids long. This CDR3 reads CASRPGTELDQPQHF. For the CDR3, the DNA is TGTGCCAGCAGGCCCGGGACAGAGTTAGATCAGCCCCAGCATTTT.

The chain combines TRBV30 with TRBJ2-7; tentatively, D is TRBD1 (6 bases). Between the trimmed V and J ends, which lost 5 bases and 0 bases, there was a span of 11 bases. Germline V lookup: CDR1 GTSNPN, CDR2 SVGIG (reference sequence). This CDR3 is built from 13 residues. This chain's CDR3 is CAWDGQYSYEQYF. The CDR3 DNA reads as TGTGCCTGGGACGGACAGTACTCCTACGAGCAGTACTTC.

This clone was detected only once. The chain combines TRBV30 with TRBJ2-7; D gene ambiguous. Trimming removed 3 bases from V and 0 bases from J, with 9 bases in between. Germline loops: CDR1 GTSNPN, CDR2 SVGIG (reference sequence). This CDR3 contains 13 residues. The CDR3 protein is CAWRTFGSYEQYF. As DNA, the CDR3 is TGTGCCTGGAGGACTTTCGGCTCCTACGAGCAGTACTTC.

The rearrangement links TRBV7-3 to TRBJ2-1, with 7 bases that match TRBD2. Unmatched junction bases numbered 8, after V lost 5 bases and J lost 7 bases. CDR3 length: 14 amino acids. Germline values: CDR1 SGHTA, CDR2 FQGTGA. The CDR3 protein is CASSIAGLGNEQFF. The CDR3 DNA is TGTGCCAGCAGCATAGCGGGCCTTGGGAATGAGCAGTTCTTC.

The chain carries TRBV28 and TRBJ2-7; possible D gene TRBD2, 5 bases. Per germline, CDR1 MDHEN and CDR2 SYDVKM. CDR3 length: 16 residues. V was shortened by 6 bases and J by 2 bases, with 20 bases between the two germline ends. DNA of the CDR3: TGTGCCAGCAGAAGAAGTGGAGGTTGGAGCACCTACGAGCAGTACTTC. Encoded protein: CASRRSGGWSTYEQYF.

CDR3 amino acids: CASSRNRGLDSDTQYF. CDR3 sequence (DNA): TGTGCCAGTAGTAGAAACAGGGGGCTTGATTCAGATACGCAGTATTTT. The chain employs TRBV19 and TRBJ2-3, with 9 bases matching TRBD1. The V segment lost 4 bases and the J segment 4 bases; nucleotides outside the gene matches: 9. CDR1 and CDR2 from the germline V gene are LNHDA and SQIVND (reference sequence). The CDR3 runs 16 residues.

Here the CDR3 reads CASSSRTSDTQYF. CDR3 nucleotides: TGTGCCAGCAGCTCGCGGACTTCAGATACGCAGTATTTT. V is TRBV11-3 and J is TRBJ2-3, with TRBD2 as a possible D gene (5 bases). The V end was cut by 4 bases, the J end by 4 bases, with 9 bases between. CDR1 and CDR2 from the germline V gene are SGHNT and YENEEA. This CDR3 has 13 residues.

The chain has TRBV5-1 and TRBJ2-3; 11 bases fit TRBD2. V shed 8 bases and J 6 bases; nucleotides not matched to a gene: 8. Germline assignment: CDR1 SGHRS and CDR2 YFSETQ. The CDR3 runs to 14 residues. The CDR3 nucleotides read TGCGCCAGTACCAAGGGGACTAGCGGCGATACGCAGTATTTT. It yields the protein CASTKGTSGDTQYF.

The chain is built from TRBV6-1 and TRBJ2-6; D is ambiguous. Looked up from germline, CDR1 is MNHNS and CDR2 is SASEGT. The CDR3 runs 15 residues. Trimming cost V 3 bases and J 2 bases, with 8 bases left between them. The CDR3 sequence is CASSDRGPGANVLTF. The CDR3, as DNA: TGTGCCAGCAGTGACCGTGGGCCTGGGGCCAACGTCCTGACTTTC.